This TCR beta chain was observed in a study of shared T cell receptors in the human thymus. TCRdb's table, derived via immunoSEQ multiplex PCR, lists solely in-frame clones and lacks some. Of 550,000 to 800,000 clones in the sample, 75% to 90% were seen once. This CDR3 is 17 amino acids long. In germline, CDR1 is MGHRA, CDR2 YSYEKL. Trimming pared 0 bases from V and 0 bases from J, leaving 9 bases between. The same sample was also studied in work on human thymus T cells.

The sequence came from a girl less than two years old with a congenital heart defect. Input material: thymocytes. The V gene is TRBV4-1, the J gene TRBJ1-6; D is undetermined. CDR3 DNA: TGCGCCAGCAGCCAAGATCGAGGATACTCCTATAATTCACCCCTCCACTTT. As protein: CASSQDRGYSYNSPLHF.